What follows is one T cell receptor (beta chain) and its context. The specificity of this receptor is unknown. Base qualities are not provided; no much larger clone lies one nucleotide away. Whole blood was collected in K2EDTA tubes by collaborating institutions according to the institutions' own protocols. For TCRbeta analysis, collaborator samples were shipped as frozen whole blood, as isolated PBMCs, or as DNA extracted from either sample type. The immunoSEQ Assay, a bias-controlled multiplex PCR, was used to amplify TCRbeta CDR3 regions from genomic DNA. As for how the authors treated the data: Nucleated cell counts per sample were estimated from amplification of reference gene primers within the assay. To quantify the absolute abundance of each unique TCRbeta CDR3 rearrangement, sequence reads were collapsed and filtered. For each sample, productive Simpson clonality was calculated by taking the square root of Simpson's diversity index across productive rearrangements. TCRdb limited this immuneACCESS table to in-frame rearrangements with V and J called. A share of clones is missing; checked studies link under half to unresolved V genes, and the rest is unexplained. V and J calls and clone size are given by that table; D and trimming were obtained from the DNA. The table for this sample lists nearly 65,000 clones; around 80% of them were counted only once. The ten largest clones take up 12% of the sample.

CDR1 and CDR2 were assigned from the germline V gene as SQVTM and ANQGSEA. After removal of 0 bases from V and 3 bases from J, the junction retains 8 bases not matched to a gene. The CDR3 covers 15 residues, taking in both the cysteine and the phenylalanine. This entry keeps only the CDR3 DNA: 45 bases, framed from base 1. This specimen comes from a study of blood T cell repertoires in COVID-19 (dated by TCRdb to the early 2020s). For context, the study as a whole: The collaborator samples originated in the United States, Italy and Spain and spanned the acute and convalescent phases of COVID-19. Subjects who had been exposed to COVID-19, were actively infected with it, or had recovered from it provided the deeply sampled blood TCRbeta repertoires that made up the dataset. Nearly every sample came with metadata listing a de-identified subject ID, COVID-19 status, age in years and sex. The repertoires were released in a freely available public database intended as a resource for research on the immune response to SARS-CoV-2. The samples were drawn from the first 160 participants of the ongoing ImmuneRACE study and from 950 to 1,500 subjects provided by 6 global collaborators. Where HLA class I and class II types were available, the types were taken from metadata supplied by the sample provider, not from assay-based typing. The material from the prospective study consisted of cDNA or gDNA derived from T cells, B-cell-depleted T cells, or PBMCs.

Overall results and qualifications from the work: The amount of clinical and demographic metadata varied by source and participant and was provided uncurated.

The chain links TRBV29-1 with TRBJ2-7, with TRBD2 identical over 7 junction bases. The TCR sequence derives from a human donor in a cohort sampled during active COVID-19. Sequenced sample: peripheral blood. The bases are TGCAGCGTTGAAGATCGGGGGGAGGGGCGCTACGAGCAGTACTTC. The encoded protein is CSVEDRGEGRYEQYF.